This T cell receptor (beta chain) was recovered during a study of blood T cell repertoires in COVID-19. Libraries were prepared by immunoSEQ multiplex PCR; TCRdb keeps only in-frame clonotypes and omits some of them. The sample has about 57,000 clones, about 81% seen once. Sequenced material: peripheral blood. The TCR comes from a woman in her sixties or seventies with acute or convalescent COVID-19.

CDR3 sequence reads: CATSVTSGDTQYF. The DNA for the CDR3 is TGTGCCACCAGCGTTACTAGCGGAGATACGCAGTATTTT. This rearrangement joins TRBV15 to TRBJ2-3; 8 bases are shared with TRBD2. This CDR3 contains 13 residues. The V gene's germline CDR1 is LNHNV and CDR2 YYDKDF (reference sequence). Trimming cost V 5 bases and J 5 bases; bases outside gene matches: 3.